The present TCR beta chain was sequenced within a study of OX40 agonist ivuxolimab in advanced cancers. The CDR3 length is 14 residues. V lost 0 bases to trimming and J lost 5 bases; unmatched junction nucleotides: 3. Germline V gene data show CDR1 as SNHLY and CDR2 as FYNNEI. Whole-study findings and limits: Partial responders dosed at 0.1-3.0 mg/kg displayed clonal expansion ranking among the lowest. CD8+ T cells averaged more expanded clones than CD4+.

Worth noting for this clone: Its antigen is unidentified.

Assay: immunoSEQ multiplex PCR; the TCRdb copy retains only in-frame clones and omits some. In the table there are 100,000 to 130,000 clones, under 95% of which are singletons. This sequence was found in an adult with an advanced solid tumor such as melanoma, head and neck, liver or kidney cancer. The chain uses TRBV2 and TRBJ2-5; 7 bases agree with TRBD1. The input for sequencing was CD4+ or CD8+ T cells sorted from blood, taken in a trial of the OX40 agonist ivuxolimab. This CDR3 reads CASSEADREETQYF. CDR3 bases: TGTGCCAGCAGTGAAGCCGACAGGGAGGAGACCCAGTACTTC.